Each of the 24 T cell receptor beta chains below was sequenced from the same sample in a study of T cells after yellow fever vaccination. TCRdb reprocessed the 5' RACE reads with MiXCR, giving one entry per CDR3 protein. Of approximately 170,000 distinct CDR3 sequences listed, more than 9.5% are singletons. Material: CD8+ T cells sorted from PBMCs, obtained 15 days after the yellow fever booster vaccination. Receptor source: a man aged 18 to 35 who received the YFV17D yellow fever vaccine.

This clonotype has only a few counts. This chain connects TRBV6-5 to TRBJ2-2; no definite D call. Germline-derived CDR1 and CDR2 are MNHEY and SVGAGI. V was trimmed by 2 bases and J by 6 bases, leaving 7 bases between them. This CDR3 region has 13 residues. CDR3 protein: CASSYPTAGELFF. CDR3 coding DNA: TGTGCCAGCAGTTACCCCACCGCCGGGGAGCTGTTTTTT.

The V and J genes are TRBV27 and TRBJ2-3, with a weak D call TRBD2 (5 bases). The germline CDR1 and CDR2 sequences are MNHEY and SMNVEV (reference sequence). The V end was cut by 1 base, the J end by 4 bases, with 12 bases between. The CDR3 is made up of 15 amino acids. The CDR3 DNA is TGTGCCAGCAGTTTATTCGGCCTAGCAGCAGATACGCAGTATTTT. It specifies CASSLFGLAADTQYF.

V usage is TRBV29-1 and J usage is TRBJ2-7; 7 nucleotides align to TRBD1. V was pared by 5 bases and J by 2 bases, with 6 bases of the junction left unmatched. Germline V gene data show CDR1 as SQVTM and CDR2 as ANQGSEA. This CDR3 comprises 13 residues. Here the CDR3 DNA reads TGCAGCGTTCCGGGACAGATCGCCTACGAGCAGTACTTC. This encodes CSVPGQIAYEQYF.

This clonotype was observed a few times. V is TRBV11-2 and J is TRBJ2-2, with D possibly being TRBD2 (5 bases). V gave up 1 base and J gave up 6 bases, with 9 bases separating them. In germline, CDR1 is SGHAT, CDR2 FQNNGV. The CDR3 spans 14 residues. The CDR3 DNA reads TGTGCCAGCAGCTTAGTTATGGAGGCCGGGGAGCTGTTTTTT. This codes for CASSLVMEAGELFF. Full variable domain (rest looked up from reference TRBV11-2 and TRBJ2-2): EAGVAQSPRYKIIEKRQSVAFWCNPISGHATLYWYQQILGQGPKLLIQFQNNGVVDDSQLPKDRFSAERLKGVDSTLKIQPAKLEDSAVYLCASSLVMEAGELFFGEGSRLTVL.

The J gene is TRBJ1-6, the V gene TRBV4-3; D unclear. Germline V lookup: CDR1 LGHNA, CDR2 YSLEER. This CDR3 contains 15 residues. The V end was cut by 1 base, the J end by 9 bases, with 13 bases between. The CDR3 coding sequence is TGCGCCAGCAGCCAAGCCCCGGACGGATTTTCACCCCTCCACTTT. As protein: CASSQAPDGFSPLHF.

The chain employs TRBV6-2 or TRBV6-3 and TRBJ2-7; 9 nucleotides match TRBD1. The CDR3 totals 15 residues. V shed 5 bases and J 3 bases; nucleotides not matched to a gene: 8. The germline CDR1 and CDR2 sequences are MNHEY and SVGEGT. The CDR3 coding sequence is TGTGCCAGCAGTAGACATCGGGACAGGGACTACGAGCAGTACTTC. Its translation is CASSRHRDRDYEQYF.

This sequence joins TRBV6-2 or TRBV6-3 and TRBJ2-3; 7 bases match TRBD2. Germline V gene data show CDR1 as MNHEY and CDR2 as SVGEGT. After removal of 6 bases from V and 4 bases from J, the junction contained 10 bases not matched to a gene. The CDR3 is made up of 15 amino acids. The CDR3 DNA follows: TGTGCCAGCAGAACCGGGACTATGCATTCAGATACGCAGTATTTT. Amino acids: CASRTGTMHSDTQYF.

The chain uses TRBV4-2 and TRBJ2-3; the D is unclear. Germline V CDR1 and CDR2: LGHNA, YNFKEQ. V lost 0 bases and J lost 8, with 9 bases in between. This CDR3 spans 13 amino acids. The CDR3 reads CASSQEPFSTQYF. CDR3 nucleotides: TGTGCCAGCAGCCAAGAGCCTTTTAGTACGCAGTATTTT.

The chain couples TRBV7-3 to TRBJ2-3; D ambiguous. Deletions cut 9 bases from V and 3 bases from J, with 13 bases between. The CDR3 spans 13 residues. Germline values: CDR1 SGHTA, CDR2 FQGTGA. The CDR3 DNA sequence: TGTGCCAGTTCAGACATGAGGACAGATACGCAGTATTTT. It yields the protein CASSDMRTDTQYF.

On this clonotype itself: A much larger clone lies a single base off, so this may be a read error. This sequence joins TRBV5-1 and TRBJ1-2; 10 bases map to TRBD1. Germline CDR1 SGHRS, CDR2 YFSETQ. V trimming: 5 bases; J trimming: 6 bases; junction bases outside the gene matches: 10. The CDR3 runs to 15 residues. Here the CDR3 reads CASRPPGQGNHGYTF. In DNA, the CDR3 is TGCGCCAGCAGGCCTCCGGGACAGGGGAACCATGGCTACACCTTC.

This clonotype came up a few times. The chain's CDR3 is CSARDWAGGLGEQFF. Written as DNA, the CDR3 is TGCAGTGCTAGAGATTGGGCAGGGGGCTTGGGTGAGCAGTTCTTC. The chain uses TRBV20-1 and TRBJ2-1, with TRBD1 matching 8 bases. This CDR3 is built from 15 residues. V lost 0 bases to trimming and J lost 9 bases; unmatched junction nucleotides: 10. Germline assignment: CDR1 DFQATT and CDR2 SNEGSKA (reference sequence).

This clonotype was recorded a few times. The CDR3 spells CASSPTKFEQFF. In nucleotides, the CDR3 is TGTGCCAGCTCACCCACTAAGTTTGAGCAGTTCTTC. The V call is TRBV18, the J call TRBJ2-1; D is ambiguous. This CDR3 is 12 amino acids long. CDR1 is KGHSH and CDR2 is LQKENI in the germline V gene. Between the trimmed V and J ends, which lost 3 bases and 9 bases, there was a span of 9 bases.

This clonotype was observed at least ten times. V gene TRBV12-3 or TRBV12-4 combines with J gene TRBJ1-2; D is uncertain. The CDR3 loop spans 11 amino acids. The germline V and J ends were trimmed by 6 bases and 4 bases, with 6 bases remaining between them. The CDR3 DNA follows: TGTGCCAGCAGGGACGGCTATGGCTACACCTTC. Translating gives CASRDGYGYTF.

This clonotype was seen more than once but under ten times. The rearrangement links TRBV9 to TRBJ1-4; no reliable D call. V lost 4 bases, J lost 2 bases, and 12 bases lay in between. CDR3 length equals 15 residues. Germline V gene sequence: CDR1 SGDLS, CDR2 YYNGEE. CDR3 nucleotide sequence: TGTGCCAGCAGCCTCAACGGGGTTACTAATGAAAAACTGTTTTTT. Its protein is CASSLNGVTNEKLFF.

This chain uses TRBV9 with TRBJ1-1; D is unclear. Germline V CDR1 and CDR2: SGDLS, YYNGEE. This CDR3 has 15 amino acids. With 0 bases removed from V and 1 base from J, the gap between germline ends came to 10 bases. In DNA form, the CDR3 reads TGTGCCAGCAGCGTAGTGTCCGAATGGAACACTGAAGCTTTCTTT. It codes for CASSVVSEWNTEAFF.

This clonotype has only a few counts. The chain uses TRBV7-9 and TRBJ2-1; TRBD1 matches 11 bases. The CDR3 covers 15 residues. V gave up 5 bases and J gave up 7 bases; unmatched junction bases: 7. From germline, CDR1 is SEHNR and CDR2 FQNEAQ (reference sequence). The CDR3 DNA reads as TGTGCCAGCAGCCCTGGACAGGGGGCGGATAATGAGCAGTTCTTC. Protein product: CASSPGQGADNEQFF.

This chain connects TRBV2 to TRBJ2-7; D is possibly TRBD1 or TRBD2 (7 bases each). CDR3 length: 15 residues. The V end lost 6 bases, the J end lost 0 bases, and 15 bases lay between the germline ends. CDR1 is SNHLY, CDR2 FYNNEI, per germline. CDR3 amino acids: CASRGEGTASYEQYF. In DNA form, the CDR3 reads TGTGCCAGCAGGGGGGAGGGGACAGCCTCCTACGAGCAGTACTTC.

The chain couples TRBV4-1 to TRBJ1-2; unclear D gene. V shed 4 bases and J shed 4 bases, with 22 bases lying between them. This CDR3 has 17 amino acids. Germline V lookup: CDR1 MGHRA, CDR2 YSYEKL. CDR3 in amino acids: CASSPQLEGGWVYGYTF. The DNA of the CDR3 is TGCGCCAGCAGCCCTCAGCTTGAGGGTGGGTGGGTCTATGGCTACACCTTC.

There are a few counts of this clonotype. The rearrangement joins TRBV30 to TRBJ2-2, with D possibly being TRBD1 (6 bases). V was shortened by 5 bases and J by 1 base, with 8 bases between the two germline ends. There are 13 residues in the CDR3. CDR1 is GTSNPN and CDR2 is SVGIG in the germline V gene (reference sequence). In DNA form, the CDR3 reads TGTGCCTGGGAGACAGGGAACACCGGGGAGCTGTTTTTT. This sequence encodes CAWETGNTGELFF.

This clonotype came up a few times. The rearrangement links TRBV7-3 to TRBJ2-3; TRBD2 aligns across 10 bases. V lost 4 bases and J lost 4; bases outside the gene matches: 5. The CDR3 sequence is 15 residues long. CDR1 is SGHTA, CDR2 FQGTGA, per germline. The CDR3 DNA sequence: TGTGCCAGCAGCTCTAGCGGGGGATCCGCAGATACGCAGTATTTT. Its translation: CASSSSGGSADTQYF.

This clonotype was seen a few times. This chain links TRBV21-1 with TRBJ2-7; the tabulated D call, TRBD1, remains unverified against the DNA. TRBV21-1 counts as a pseudogene. The CDR3 spans 14 residues. The CDR3 protein is CASSKGVMGYEQYV. The CDR3 nucleotides read TGTGCCAGCAGCAAGGGGGTCATGGGCTACGAGCAGTACGTC.

Only a few counts were recorded for this clonotype. The rearrangement links TRBV6-5 to TRBJ2-7; 8 bases agree with TRBD2. J was trimmed by 4 bases and V by 5 bases; bases with no gene match: 10. The germline V gene has CDR1 MNHEY and CDR2 SVGAGI. The CDR3 sequence is 15 residues long. The CDR3 DNA is TGTGCCAGCAGTGCATCGGGAGGGGCGGCGTACGAGCAGTACTTC. It yields the protein CASSASGGAAYEQYF.

The V and J genes are TRBV4-1 and TRBJ1-2; D is uncertain. Trimming removed 1 base at V and 3 bases at J, with 15 bases between. This CDR3 comprises 16 residues. Germline values: CDR1 MGHRA, CDR2 YSYEKL. The CDR3, as DNA: TGCGCCAGCAGCCAAGTTCCAGGATTGGGTTACTATGGCTACACCTTC. Its protein product is CASSQVPGLGYYGYTF.

Many counts were recorded for this clonotype. The J gene is TRBJ2-1, the V gene TRBV3-1, with a tentative D call TRBD2 (5 bases). The CDR3 has 15 amino acids. Trimming took 0 bases from V and 4 from J, leaving 10 bases between them. Per germline, CDR1 LGHDT and CDR2 YNNKEL (reference sequence). For the CDR3, the DNA is TGTGCCAGCAGCCAAGAGGCTAGCTCTTACAATGAGCAGTTCTTC. Protein sequence: CASSQEASSYNEQFF.